This T cell receptor (beta chain) emerged from a study of T cell responses to AZD1222 COVID-19 vaccine. General study results and limits: Among vaccine-associated CD4 TCRs, coverage spanned spike, with dominance at 160-218 and 743-854. Among the donors, most were white British and more were female, and clonal diversity was possibly underestimated.

On this clone: What it binds is not known.

Germline V CDR1 and CDR2: LNHDA, SQIVND (reference sequence). The CDR3 contains 14 residues. V was shortened by 5 bases and J by 4 bases, with 14 bases between the two germline ends. Sequencing used immunoSEQ multiplex PCR; TCRdb keeps in-frame clones, though not all of them. The data show fewer than 150,000 clones, roughly 91% seen once. The sequenced sample was peripheral blood, obtained 28 days after the second AZD1222 dose. The genes are TRBV19 and TRBJ1-1; D possibly corresponds to TRBD1 (5 bases). This TCR derives from an adult who received the AZD1222 COVID-19 vaccine. CDR3 bases: TGTGCCAGTAGTCCCACCAGGGATCCCACTGAAGCTTTCTTT. It specifies CASSPTRDPTEAFF.